This entry concerns a single T cell receptor (beta chain). The target antigen is unknown. The CDR3 spans 12 residues. Trimming left V 8 bases short and J 5 bases short, with 11 bases between. Germline CDR1 reads SEHNR; CDR2 reads FQNEAQ (reference sequence). This record belongs to a study of CD8 T cells in Susac syndrome. Study-wide findings and caveats: The study conceded that relatively few individuals underwent its TCR sequencing and HLA analysis.

The RNA input was roughly 0.5 to 1 ug, and it was reverse transcribed with random hexamers. Amplification of TCR beta CDR3 spanned 54 Vbeta and 13 Jbeta via immunoSEQ multiplex PCR. TCRdb re-derived calls from the immunoSEQ multiplex PCR reads in MiXCR, one entry per CDR3 protein. This table has 250,000 to 350,000 distinct CDR3 sequences, around 83% appearing once. The sample consisted of CD8+ T cells from PBMCs. This sequence originates from a human donor with multiple sclerosis. The genes are TRBV7-9 and TRBJ2-3, with D perhaps TRBD2 (6 bases). The CDR3 loop is CASQVGGDTQYF. In DNA form, the CDR3 reads TGTGCCAGCCAAGTCGGGGGAGATACGCAGTATTTT.